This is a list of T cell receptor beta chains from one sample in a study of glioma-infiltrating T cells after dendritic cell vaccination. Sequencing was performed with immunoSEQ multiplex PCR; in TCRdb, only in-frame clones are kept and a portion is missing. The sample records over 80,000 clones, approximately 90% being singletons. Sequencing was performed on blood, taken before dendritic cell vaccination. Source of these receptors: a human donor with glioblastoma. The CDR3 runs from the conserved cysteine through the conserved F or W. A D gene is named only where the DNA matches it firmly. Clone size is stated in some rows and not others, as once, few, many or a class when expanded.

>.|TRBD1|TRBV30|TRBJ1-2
TGTGCCTGGACGCGGACAGGAGTCTATGGCTACACCTTC
CAWTRTGVYGYTF
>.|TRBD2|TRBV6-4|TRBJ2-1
TGTGCCAGCAGAGGGACTAGCGGGTTTGGTGAGCAGTTCTTC
CASRGTSGFGEQFF
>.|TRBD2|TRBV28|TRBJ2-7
TGTGCCAGCAGTTTATCGTCTAGCGGCTACGAGCAGTACTTC
CASSLSSSGYEQYF
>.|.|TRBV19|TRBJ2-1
TGTGCCAGTAGTATGTATACTTACAATGAGCAGTTCTTC
CASSMYTYNEQFF
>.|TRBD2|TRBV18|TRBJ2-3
TGTGCCAGCTCACCAGAAAACATTGCGGGAGCTGGAAGCACAGATACGCAGTATTTT
CASSPENIAGAGSTDTQYF
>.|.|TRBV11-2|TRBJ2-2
TGTGCCAGCAGCTTAGCAGGGTCCGGGGAGCTGTTTTTT
CASSLAGSGELFF
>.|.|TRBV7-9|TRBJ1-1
TGTGCCAGCAGTAAAGAGGGACAAACGAACACTGAAGCTTTCTTT
CASSKEGQTNTEAFF
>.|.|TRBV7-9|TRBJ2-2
TGTGCCAGCAGCGGGGGGGGCGGGGTCGACTCCACCGGGGAGCTGTTTTTT
CASSGGGGVDSTGELFF
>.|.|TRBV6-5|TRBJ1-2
TGTGCCAGCAGTGAAGCCACCGTCTATGGCTACACCTTC
CASSEATVYGYTF
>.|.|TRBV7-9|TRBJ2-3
TGTGCCAGCAGCTCCGGGACTAGCACAGATACGCAGTATTTT
CASSSGTSTDTQYF
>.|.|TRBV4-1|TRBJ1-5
TGCGCCAGCAGCCAAGATGTGGGGAGCATTGGCAATCAGCCCCAGCATTTT
CASSQDVGSIGNQPQHF
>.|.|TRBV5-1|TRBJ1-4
TGCGCCAGCAGCTTAATCGGGACATATCGGGGTGAAAAACTGTTTTTT
CASSLIGTYRGEKLFF
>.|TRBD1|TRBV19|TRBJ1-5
TGTGCCAGTAGTATAGTGGGGACAGCGGGCAATCAGCCCCAGCATTTT
CASSIVGTAGNQPQHF
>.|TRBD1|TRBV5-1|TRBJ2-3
TGCGCCAGCAGCTTGGGACAGGGGCTACCCACAGATACGCAGTATTTT
CASSLGQGLPTDTQYF
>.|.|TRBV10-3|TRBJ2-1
TGTGCCATCAGCTCTACTAGTTTGGGCGGGCAGTTCTTC
CAISSTSLGGQFF
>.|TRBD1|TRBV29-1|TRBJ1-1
TGCAGCGTTGACACAGGGGGCCGGGGCACTGAAGCTTTCTTT
CSVDTGGRGTEAFF
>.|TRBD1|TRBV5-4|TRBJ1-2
TGTGCCAGCAGTCGTGACAGGGTGGTTGCCTATGGCTACACCTTC
CASSRDRVVAYGYTF
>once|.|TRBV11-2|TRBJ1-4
TGTGCCAGCAGCTTAGCGAGGGCAACTAATGAAAAACTGTTTTTT
CASSLARATNEKLFF
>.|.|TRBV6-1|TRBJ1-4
TGTGCCAGCGGAGGACAGACAACTAATGAAAAACTGTTTTTT
CASGGQTTNEKLFF
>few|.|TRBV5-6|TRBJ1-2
TGTGCCAGCAGCTCAGTTGCGGGGGCTGCTAACTATGGCTACACCTTC
CASSSVAGAANYGYTF
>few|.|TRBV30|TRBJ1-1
TGTGCCTGGATCGCGATCTCTGAAGCTTTCTTT
CAWIAISEAFF
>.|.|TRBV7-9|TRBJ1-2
TGTGCCAGCAGCTTATCAGGGGCCTATGGCTACACCTTC
CASSLSGAYGYTF
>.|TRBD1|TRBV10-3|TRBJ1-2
TGTGCCACCGGGACAGGAAACTATGGCTACACCTTC
CATGTGNYGYTF
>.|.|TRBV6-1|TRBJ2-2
TGTGCCAGCCTGCGGGTCTGGGGAACGGCCGGGGAGCTGTTTTTT
CASLRVWGTAGELFF
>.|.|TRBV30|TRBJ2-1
TGTGCCTGGGGTTTGAGGGAGCAGTTCTTC
CAWGLREQFF
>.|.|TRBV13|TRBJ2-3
TGTGCCAGCAGCCGTCGGGGAGAGGGCACAGATACGCAGTATTTT
CASSRRGEGTDTQYF
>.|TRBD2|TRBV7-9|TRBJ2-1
TGTGCCAGCAGCACGACTAGCGGTGACTACAATGAGCAGTTCTTC
CASSTTSGDYNEQFF
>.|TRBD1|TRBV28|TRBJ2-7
TGTGCCAGCCCCCTCGGGGACAGGGGAATCTACGAGCAGTACTTC
CASPLGDRGIYEQYF
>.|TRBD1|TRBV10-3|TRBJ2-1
TGTGCCATCAGCCGGGACAGGGGCAATGAGCAGTTCTTC
CAISRDRGNEQFF
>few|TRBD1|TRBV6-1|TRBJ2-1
TGTGCCAGCGTCGGACAGGGGGCTAATGAGCAGTTCTTC
CASVGQGANEQFF
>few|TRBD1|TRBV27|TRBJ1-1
TGTGCCAGCAGTTTATACGATCGACAGGGAATGGACACTGAAGCTTTCTTT
CASSLYDRQGMDTEAFF
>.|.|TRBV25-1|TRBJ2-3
TGTGCCAGCATTCAAAGGGGTGCAGATACGCAGTATTTT
CASIQRGADTQYF
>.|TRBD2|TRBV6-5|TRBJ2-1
TGTGCCAGCAGTGCGCGGGGGGACTACAATGAGCAGTTCTTC
CASSARGDYNEQFF
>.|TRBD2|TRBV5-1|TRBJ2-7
TGCGCCAGCAGAACTGCGGGGGGTTCTTCCTACGAGCAGTACTTC
CASRTAGGSSYEQYF
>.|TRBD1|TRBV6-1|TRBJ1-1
TGTGCCAGCACCGGACCGGGGACAGGGAACACTGAAGCTTTCTTT
CASTGPGTGNTEAFF
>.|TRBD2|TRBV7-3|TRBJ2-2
TGTGCCAGCAGCTCTGGACTAGCATCCGGGGAGCTGTTTTTT
CASSSGLASGELFF